A selection of T cell receptor beta chains follows, all from one sample in a study of cytomegalovirus exposure and HLA in healthy donors. Measured with immunoSEQ multiplex PCR; TCRdb has only the in-frame clones, and not every one. The sample lists more than 85,000 clones, around four fifths seen once, with roughly 2.9% in the top ten. The sample was PBMCs. These receptors all come from a woman aged 55-70 years in good health and CMV-seropositive. CDR3s include the opening cysteine and the closing phenylalanine or tryptophan. Each record gives: CDR3 DNA, CDR3 protein, D gene, J gene, clone size, V gene. D genes are given only for firm matches. The size entry is marked missing in some rows and otherwise reads once, few, many or a size class.

CDR3nt: TGTGCCACCAGCAGAGATGCGGGAGTCCAAGAGACCCAGTACTTC
CDR3aa: CATSRDAGVQETQYF
d_gene: TRBD2
j_gene: TRBJ2-5
abundance: few
v_gene: TRBV15

CDR3nt: TGTGCCAGCAGCTTAGTGGCAGGAGGAAACTATGGCTACACCTTC
CDR3aa: CASSLVAGGNYGYTF
d_gene: NA
j_gene: TRBJ1-2
abundance: NA
v_gene: TRBV7-6

CDR3nt: TGTGCCAGCAGCCGCCGAGCGGGACTTGGCTATGGCTACACCTTC
CDR3aa: CASSRRAGLGYGYTF
d_gene: NA
j_gene: TRBJ1-2
abundance: few
v_gene: TRBV7-8

CDR3nt: TGCAGTGCGATGCTTACCGGGACTACGCACTTC
CDR3aa: CSAMLTGTTHF
d_gene: TRBD2
j_gene: TRBJ2-7
abundance: NA
v_gene: TRBV20-1

CDR3nt: TGTGCCACCAGCAGAGACGAGGATGAAAAACTGTTTTTT
CDR3aa: CATSRDEDEKLFF
d_gene: NA
j_gene: TRBJ1-4
abundance: NA
v_gene: TRBV15

CDR3nt: TGTGCCAGCAGTGGACAGGGGTGGGGGATTAACTATGGCTACACCTTC
CDR3aa: CASSGQGWGINYGYTF
d_gene: TRBD1
j_gene: TRBJ1-2
abundance: NA
v_gene: TRBV6-1

CDR3nt: TGTGCCAGCAGTTCCGCATACAGGGGTAATCAGCCCCAGCATTTT
CDR3aa: CASSSAYRGNQPQHF
d_gene: TRBD1
j_gene: TRBJ1-5
abundance: NA
v_gene: TRBV28

CDR3nt: TGTGCCAGCAGCACGACCACTAGTGTTGAGCAGTTCTTC
CDR3aa: CASSTTTSVEQFF
d_gene: NA
j_gene: TRBJ2-1
abundance: once
v_gene: TRBV9

CDR3nt: TGTGCCAGCAGCTCCCTACTAGGGTACAACGAGCAGTACTTC
CDR3aa: CASSSLLGYNEQYF
d_gene: NA
j_gene: TRBJ2-7
abundance: NA
v_gene: TRBV2

CDR3nt: TGTGCCAGCAGAAGCGGGCGACGGGGCTCCTACGAGCAGTACTTC
CDR3aa: CASRSGRRGSYEQYF
d_gene: NA
j_gene: TRBJ2-7
abundance: NA
v_gene: TRBV21-1

CDR3nt: TGCAGCGGAGGGTCGGATGGCTACACCTTC
CDR3aa: CSGGSDGYTF
d_gene: NA
j_gene: TRBJ1-2
abundance: NA
v_gene: TRBV29-1

CDR3nt: TGCAGCGTTGAAGATCGCGGGCAATCGGAAGCTTTCTTT
CDR3aa: CSVEDRGQSEAFF
d_gene: NA
j_gene: TRBJ1-1
abundance: few
v_gene: TRBV29-1

CDR3nt: TGCAGCGCCCTTTCAGGGGTCGGCACTGAAGCTTTCTTT
CDR3aa: CSALSGVGTEAFF
d_gene: NA
j_gene: TRBJ1-1
abundance: NA
v_gene: TRBV29-1

CDR3nt: TGCGCCAGCAGCCAGTTGGGACTCGGGGAGACCCAGTACTTC
CDR3aa: CASSQLGLGETQYF
d_gene: NA
j_gene: TRBJ2-5
abundance: NA
v_gene: TRBV4-1

CDR3nt: TGTGCCAGCGTTCCCGGGACGAACACCGGGGAGCTGTTTTTT
CDR3aa: CASVPGTNTGELFF
d_gene: NA
j_gene: TRBJ2-2
abundance: NA
v_gene: TRBV2

CDR3nt: TGTCCTGGGAGCGCACCTGACGAGGACAGGAGAGATAGCAATCAGCCCCAGCATTTT
CDR3aa: CPGSAPDEDRRDSNQPQHF
d_gene: NA
j_gene: TRBJ1-5
abundance: NA
v_gene: TRBV22-1

CDR3nt: TGCGCCAGCAGTGCAGGGGCAGACTCCTACGAGCAGTACTTC
CDR3aa: CASSAGADSYEQYF
d_gene: NA
j_gene: TRBJ2-7
abundance: NA
v_gene: TRBV5-1

CDR3nt: TGTGCCAGCAGCATAGGGGGGCCGTACACTGAAGCTTTCTTT
CDR3aa: CASSIGGPYTEAFF
d_gene: NA
j_gene: TRBJ1-1
abundance: NA
v_gene: TRBV13

CDR3nt: TGTGCCAGCAGTACCCTAGAAGGTGAGCAGTTCTTC
CDR3aa: CASSTLEGEQFF
d_gene: NA
j_gene: TRBJ2-1
abundance: NA
v_gene: TRBV27

CDR3nt: TGTGCCAGCATGGCAGTCTCGGCGGGAGGCGGCGGGGAGCTGTTTTTT
CDR3aa: CASMAVSAGGGGELFF
d_gene: TRBD2
j_gene: TRBJ2-2
abundance: NA
v_gene: TRBV27